Following are 10 T cell receptor beta chains from one sample sequenced in a study of OX40 agonist ivuxolimab in advanced cancers. Sequencing used immunoSEQ multiplex PCR; TCRdb keeps in-frame clones, though not all of them. This table has tens of thousands of clones, approximately 81% appearing once. The sequenced sample was CD4+ or CD8+ T cells sorted from blood, obtained in a trial of the OX40 agonist ivuxolimab. Receptors originate from an adult with an advanced solid tumor such as melanoma, head and neck, liver or kidney cancer.

V gene TRBV4-1 combines with J gene TRBJ2-3, with 8 positions matching TRBD1. The V segment lost 4 bases and the J segment 4 bases; nucleotides outside the gene matches: 13. CDR3 length equals 17 residues. Germline-derived CDR1 and CDR2 are MGHRA and YSYEKL. The CDR3 spells CASSLSSQGARSDTQYF. CDR3 DNA sequence: TGCGCCAGCAGCCTATCATCGCAGGGGGCAAGGTCAGATACGCAGTATTTT.

V is TRBV18 and J is TRBJ1-4; TRBD1 matches at 7 bases. This CDR3 spans 14 amino acids. In germline, CDR1 is KGHSH, CDR2 LQKENI. Trimming removed 6 bases from V and 4 bases from J; junction bases left unmatched: 5. The CDR3 protein is CASSEGALNEKLFF. As DNA, the CDR3 is TGTGCCAGCTCTGAGGGGGCCCTTAATGAAAAACTGTTTTTT.

This chain uses TRBV5-4 with TRBJ2-7; D gene unclear. This CDR3 has 12 amino acids. Trimming took off 3 bases at V and 2 bases at J, with 6 bases between the two ends. Germline V gene lookup returns CDR1 SGHNT and CDR2 YYREEE (reference sequence). CDR3 region: CASSSEPYEQYF. Here the CDR3 DNA reads TGTGCCAGCAGCTCAGAACCCTACGAGCAGTACTTC.

The chain recombines TRBV11-1 with TRBJ2-1; TRBD1 agrees at 9 bases. Trimming at V came to 5 bases and at J to 8 bases, leaving 4 bases not matched to a gene. CDR1 is SGHAT and CDR2 is FQDESV in the germline V gene (reference sequence). CDR3 length: 13 amino acids. CDR3 DNA: TGTGCCAGCAGCGACCGGACAGGGGATGAGCAGTTCTTC. It translates to CASSDRTGDEQFF.

The chain carries TRBV7-3 and TRBJ2-1, with D perhaps assigned TRBD1 or TRBD2 (5 bases each). The CDR3 contains 14 residues. CDR1 is SGHTA and CDR2 is FQGTGA in the germline V gene. With 2 bases removed from V and 10 bases from J, the gap between germline ends came to 15 bases. CDR3: CASSLALGAREQFF. CDR3 bases: TGTGCCAGCAGCTTAGCACTAGGGGCCCGGGAGCAGTTCTTC. Combining the CDR3 with reference TRBV7-3 and TRBJ2-1 gives the whole variable domain GAGVSQTPSNKVTEKGKYVELRCDPISGHTALYWYRQSLGQGPEFLIYFQGTGAADDSGLPNDRFFAVRPEGSVSTLKIQRTERGDSAVYLCASSLALGAREQFFGPGTRLTVL.

The chain combines TRBV11-2 with TRBJ2-7; 8 bases map to TRBD1. CDR3 length equals 13 residues. In germline, CDR1 is SGHAT, CDR2 FQNNGV. V trimming: 6 bases; J trimming: 3 bases; junction bases outside the gene matches: 4. The CDR3 loop is CASRITGGYEQYF. The CDR3 DNA reads TGTGCCAGCAGGATCACAGGGGGCTACGAGCAGTACTTC.

This chain links TRBV27 with TRBJ2-7; TRBD2 is a possible D gene (6 bases). CDR1 and CDR2 from the germline V gene are MNHEY and SMNVEV (reference sequence). Between the trimmed V and J ends, which lost 5 bases and 4 bases, there was a span of 12 bases. The CDR3 runs 13 residues. The CDR3 loop is CASSPSGLYEQYF. The CDR3 DNA follows: TGTGCCAGCAGTCCCAGCGGGCTTTACGAGCAGTACTTC.

The chain links TRBV4-3 to TRBJ2-2, with TRBD1 matching over 7 bases. J lost 4 bases, V lost 4 bases, and 3 bases had no gene match. CDR3 size: 14 residues. Germline V gives CDR1 LGHNA, CDR2 YSLEER. The CDR3 region is CASSPRQGTGELFF. The DNA of the CDR3 is TGCGCCAGCAGCCCCCGACAGGGCACCGGGGAGCTGTTTTTT.

CDR3 loop: CASSLIGGSLYGYTF. The CDR3 DNA sequence: TGCGCCAGCAGCTTGATCGGGGGCAGCCTTTATGGCTACACCTTC. The chain joins TRBV5-1 to TRBJ1-2; a weak D match, TRBD1 (6 bases). This CDR3 comprises 15 residues. V lost 1 base to trimming and J lost 5 bases, with 15 bases between them. Germline CDR1 reads SGHRS; CDR2 reads YFSETQ.

This clone occurred once. V usage is TRBV15 and J usage is TRBJ2-3; 9 positions agree with TRBD1. CDR3 length: 16 residues. V gave up 0 bases and J gave up 1 base; unmatched junction bases: 2. Germline V CDR1 and CDR2: LNHNV, YYDKDF (reference sequence). The CDR3 DNA reads TGTGCCACCAGCAGAGATAGACAGGGGGGCACAGATACGCAGTATTTT. Its protein is CATSRDRQGGTDTQYF.